These 9 T cell receptor beta chains share one sample of origin, sequenced in a study of blood T cell repertoires in COVID-19 (dated by TCRdb to the early 2020s). The receptor library was made with the immunoSEQ multiplex PCR assay. TCRdb re-hosts the immuneACCESS table, in-frame sequences only. Its copies lack some clones; in the studies checked, an unresolved V gene accounts for under half of them, and the cause for the rest is not known. The sample contains under 200,000 clones, approximately 80% of them found a single time. Together, the top ten hold approximately 12% of the sample. The sequencing sample was made of PBMCs or T cells enriched from blood (not recorded which). These receptor sequences come from a woman aged 60-75 years who had recovered from COVID-19.

The rearrangement joins TRBV2 to TRBJ2-1; 10 bases line up with TRBD2. The CDR3 covers 14 residues. V was clipped by 7 bases and J by 2 bases; unmatched bases: 2. Germline V gives CDR1 SNHLY, CDR2 FYNNEI. CDR3 region: CASKAGGAYNEQFF. CDR3 nucleotide sequence: TGTGCCAGCAAAGCGGGAGGGGCCTACAATGAGCAGTTCTTC.

The chain has TRBV5-4 and TRBJ1-2; D perhaps matches TRBD1 (6 bases). Germline V gene lookup returns CDR1 SGHNT and CDR2 YYREEE (reference sequence). Trimming stripped 3 bases from V and 8 bases from J, with 17 bases between. This CDR3 region has 14 residues. CDR3 sequence reads: CASSSSQGKEGYTF. The CDR3 DNA sequence: TGTGCCAGCAGCTCTTCCCAGGGGAAGGAGGGCTACACCTTC.

The chain is built from TRBV4-2 and TRBJ2-1, with D perhaps matching TRBD2 (6 bases). Trimming removed 0 bases from V and 7 bases from J, with 16 bases in between. Germline CDR1 and CDR2: LGHNA and YNFKEQ. This CDR3 region has 16 residues. This chain's CDR3 is CASSQEVAASRNEQFF. CDR3 DNA sequence: TGTGCCAGCAGCCAAGAAGTAGCGGCCTCTCGGAATGAGCAGTTCTTC.

This clone was found a few times. CDR3 protein: CASSPYEDQPQHF. In nucleotides, the CDR3 is TGTGCCAGCAGTCCCTACGAGGATCAGCCCCAGCATTTT. The chain carries TRBV2 and TRBJ1-5; D gene uncertain. Germline V gene sequence: CDR1 SNHLY, CDR2 FYNNEI. V was shortened by 5 bases and J by 5 bases, with 10 bases between the two germline ends. The CDR3 covers 13 residues.

The chain is built from TRBV3-1 (or the pseudogene TRBV3-2) and TRBJ2-3; 13 nucleotides line up with TRBD2. The ends lost 1 base at V and 2 bases at J; junction bases unmatched: 15. The germline CDR1 and CDR2 sequences are LGHDT and YNNKEL (reference sequence). The CDR3 runs to 21 residues. CDR3 region: CASSQVLVGTGLAGSTDTQYF. The DNA of the CDR3 is TGTGCCAGCAGCCAAGTATTAGTTGGAACGGGACTAGCGGGATCCACAGATACGCAGTATTTT.

A remark on this clone: The sample carries other DNA sequences with the same CDR3. The chain has TRBV7-8 and TRBJ2-1; a possible D gene is TRBD2 (5 bases). This CDR3 has 15 amino acids. Germline loops: CDR1 SGHVS, CDR2 FQNEAQ. V was shortened by 10 bases and J by 4 bases, with 20 bases between the two germline ends. CDR3 sequence (DNA): TGTGCCATCTCGCCGGCCCCGGGGTCTTACAATGAGCAGTTCTTC. Amino acid sequence: CAISPAPGSYNEQFF.

The V call is TRBV5-5, the J call TRBJ1-1, with TRBD1 as a possible D gene (6 bases). This CDR3 has 14 amino acids. CDR1 is SGHKS, CDR2 YYEKEE, per germline (reference sequence). With 4 bases removed from V and 11 bases from J, the gap between germline ends came to 21 bases. The CDR3 sequence: CASSANRETRSAFF. For the CDR3, the DNA is TGTGCCAGCAGCGCTAACAGGGAAACACGGTCCGCTTTCTTT.

This chain connects TRBV13 to TRBJ2-7, with D unclear. Germline loops: CDR1 PRHDT, CDR2 FYEKMQ (reference sequence). This CDR3 comprises 13 residues. V lost 4 bases to trimming and J lost 0 bases, with 7 bases between them. In nucleotides, the CDR3 is TGTGCCAGCAGCTCAATGGCCTCCTACGAGCAGTACTTC. Translation gives CASSSMASYEQYF.

In regard to this clone: The same CDR3 is also encoded by other DNA sequences in this sample. This chain uses TRBV18 with TRBJ2-7; 8 nucleotides align to TRBD1. Germline V gives CDR1 KGHSH, CDR2 LQKENI. V shed 3 bases, J shed 2 bases, and the junction held 3 bases outside the gene matches. This CDR3 region has 14 residues. The CDR3 nucleotides read TGTGCCAGCTCACCGCGACAGGGGACCTACGAGCAGTACTTC. It encodes CASSPRQGTYEQYF.